The T cell receptor beta chain under discussion was sequenced for a study of T cell repertoires in cytomegalovirus infection. This clonotype occurred a few times. Antigen: not known. General study findings and limits: People with CMV and the relevant HLA were identified by cumulative public TCR beta family frequency. It was HLA-C-restricted CMV-specific TCR beta clonotypes that dominated the response ex vivo.

TCRdb re-called the reads with MiXCR, one entry per CDR3 protein. The data contain approximately 180,000 distinct CDR3 sequences, 17% of them singletons. This CDR3 region has 16 residues. CDR1 and CDR2 (germline): MNHNY, SVGAGI (reference sequence). Unmatched junction bases numbered 13, after V lost 4 bases and J lost 9 bases. Material for sequencing was CD8+ T cells from PBMCs. This chain uses TRBV6-6 with TRBJ2-1, with 9 nucleotides matching TRBD1. The sequence was collected from a human donor in good health (CMV status not recorded). Some clones in this sample may be carry-over from other donors' samples. CDR3 in DNA: TGTGCCAGCAGTTTGCCCGGGACAGGGACTTTCGGTGAGCAGTTCTTC. Its translation: CASSLPGTGTFGEQFF.